This TCR beta chain was captured by sequencing in a study of cytomegalovirus exposure and HLA in healthy donors. Turning to the study itself: Falling in the Caucasian-associated ancestry cluster were less than 85% of under 450 genotyped donors.

The PCR had 60 Vbeta and 13 Jbeta primers. Here immunoSEQ multiplex PCR was the method, and the copy in TCRdb shows in-frame clones only, minus some. The table has some 170,000 clones, roughly 79% seen once. Overall study findings and caveats: Excluded were some V segments that proved indistinguishable, including TRBV6-2 and TRBV6-3. Later analysis identified a missense DCLRE1C variant that was linked to TCR beta V- and J-gene trimming.

This CDR3 comprises 13 residues. CDR1 and CDR2 (germline): SGHTA, FQGTGA. Trimming took off 5 bases at V and 4 bases at J, with 11 bases between the two ends. Comments on this clone: Its antigen is undetermined.

This sequence originates from a young woman in good health and CMV-seropositive. This chain connects TRBV7-3 to TRBJ2-5; D unresolved. The specimen was PBMCs. CDR3 residues: CASSPALRETQYF. In DNA form, the CDR3 reads TGTGCCAGCAGCCCCGCCCTTAGAGAGACCCAGTACTTC.